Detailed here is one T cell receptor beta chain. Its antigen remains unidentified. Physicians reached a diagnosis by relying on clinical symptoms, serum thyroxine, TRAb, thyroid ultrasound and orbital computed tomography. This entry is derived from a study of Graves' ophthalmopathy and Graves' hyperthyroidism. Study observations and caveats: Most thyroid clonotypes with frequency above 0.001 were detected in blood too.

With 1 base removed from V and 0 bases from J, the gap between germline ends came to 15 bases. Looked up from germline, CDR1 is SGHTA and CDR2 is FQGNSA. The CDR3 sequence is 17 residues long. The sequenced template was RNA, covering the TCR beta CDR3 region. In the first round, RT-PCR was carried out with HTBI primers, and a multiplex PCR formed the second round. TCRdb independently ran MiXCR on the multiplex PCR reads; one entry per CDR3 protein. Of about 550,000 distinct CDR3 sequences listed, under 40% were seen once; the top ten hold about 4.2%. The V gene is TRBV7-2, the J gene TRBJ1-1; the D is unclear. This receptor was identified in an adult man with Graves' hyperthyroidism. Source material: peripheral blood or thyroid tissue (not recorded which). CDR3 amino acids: CASSLVIRGQLNTEAFF. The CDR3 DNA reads TGTGCCAGCAGCTTAGTAATTCGAGGGCAGCTGAACACTGAAGCTTTCTTT.